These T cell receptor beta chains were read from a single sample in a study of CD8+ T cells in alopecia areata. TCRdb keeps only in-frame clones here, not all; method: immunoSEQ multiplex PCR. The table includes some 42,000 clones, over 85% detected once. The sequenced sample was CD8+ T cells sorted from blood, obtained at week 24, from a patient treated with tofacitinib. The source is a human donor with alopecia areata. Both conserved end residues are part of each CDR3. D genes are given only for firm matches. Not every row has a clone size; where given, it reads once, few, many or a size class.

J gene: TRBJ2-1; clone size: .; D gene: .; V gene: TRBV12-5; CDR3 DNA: TGTGCTAGTGGTTTGGTGGCGCAAGCGATCCAGGGAGTCAATGAGCAGTTCTTC; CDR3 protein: CASGLVAQAIQGVNEQFF
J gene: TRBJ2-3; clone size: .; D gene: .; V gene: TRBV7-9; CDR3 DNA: TGTGCCAGCGTAGAGTTTGGGGGCACAGATACGCAGTATTTT; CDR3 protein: CASVEFGGTDTQYF
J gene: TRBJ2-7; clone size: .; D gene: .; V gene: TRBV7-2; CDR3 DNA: TGTGCCAGCAGCTTAGGGTCTGGGGACGAGCAGTACTTC; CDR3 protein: CASSLGSGDEQYF
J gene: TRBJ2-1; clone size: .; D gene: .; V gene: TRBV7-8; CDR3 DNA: TGTGCCAGCAGCGTCTATTCTAGCGTAGTCCCCAATGAGCAGTTCTTC; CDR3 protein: CASSVYSSVVPNEQFF
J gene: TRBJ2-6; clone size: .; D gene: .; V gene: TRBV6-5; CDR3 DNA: TGTGCCAGCAGCTTACCTGGGGCCAACGTCCTGACTTTC; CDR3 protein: CASSLPGANVLTF
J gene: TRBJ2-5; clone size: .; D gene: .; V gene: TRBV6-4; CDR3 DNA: TGTGCCAGCACTCAAGAGACCCAGTACTTC; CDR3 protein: CASTQETQYF
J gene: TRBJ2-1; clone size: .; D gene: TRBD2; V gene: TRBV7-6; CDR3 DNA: TGTGCCAGCAGCTTGCTTGGGACTACCCCCAACAATGAGCAATTCTTC; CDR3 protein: CASSLLGTTPNNEQFF
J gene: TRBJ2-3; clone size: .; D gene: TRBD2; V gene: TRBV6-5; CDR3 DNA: TGTGCCAGCAAGAAACTAGCGGCGAGCACAGATACGCAGTATTTT; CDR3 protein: CASKKLAASTDTQYF
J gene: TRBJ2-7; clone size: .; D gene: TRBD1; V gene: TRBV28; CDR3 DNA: TGTGCCAGCAAACCGACAGGGGAGGACTCCTACGAGCAGTACTTC; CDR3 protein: CASKPTGEDSYEQYF
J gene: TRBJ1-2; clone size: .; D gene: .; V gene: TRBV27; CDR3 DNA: TGTGCCAGCAGTCCCGGACTTGATGGCTACACCTTC; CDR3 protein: CASSPGLDGYTF
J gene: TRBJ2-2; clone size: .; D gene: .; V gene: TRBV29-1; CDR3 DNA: TGCAGCGTCTTGCCCGTGGGTTCGAACACCGGGGAGCTGTTTTTT; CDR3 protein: CSVLPVGSNTGELFF
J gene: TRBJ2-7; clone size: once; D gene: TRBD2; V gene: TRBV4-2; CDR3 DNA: TGTGCCAGCAGCCAAGAATTAGCGGGGGAGTACGAGCAGTACTTC; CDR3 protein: CASSQELAGEYEQYF
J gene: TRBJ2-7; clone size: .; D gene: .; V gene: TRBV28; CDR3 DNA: TGTGCCAGCAGCCATAGTAAAACAGGGACCCCTTACGAGCAGTACTTC; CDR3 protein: CASSHSKTGTPYEQYF
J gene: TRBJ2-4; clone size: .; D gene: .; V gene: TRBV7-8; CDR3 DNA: TGTGCCAGCAGCTTAGGTCACGAAAACATTCAGTACTTC; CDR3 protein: CASSLGHENIQYF
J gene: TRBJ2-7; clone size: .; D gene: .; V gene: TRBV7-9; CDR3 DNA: TGTGCCAGCAGCTTTCCCGCCTCGTACGAGCAGTACTTC; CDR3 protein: CASSFPASYEQYF
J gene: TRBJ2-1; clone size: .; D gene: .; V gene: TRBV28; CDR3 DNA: TGTGCCAGCAGTTTACGTTTTGTCAGAGACAATGAGCAGTTCTTC; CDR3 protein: CASSLRFVRDNEQFF
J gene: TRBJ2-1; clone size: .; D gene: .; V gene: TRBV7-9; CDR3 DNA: TGTGCCAGCAGCTTAGTGGGGACATCTTCCTACAATGAGCAGTTCTTC; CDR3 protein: CASSLVGTSSYNEQFF
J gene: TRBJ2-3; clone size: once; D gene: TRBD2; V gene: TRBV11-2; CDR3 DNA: TGTGCCAGCAGCTTAGGGAGCGGGGGGGCCCTAACAGATACGCAGTATTTT; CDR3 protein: CASSLGSGGALTDTQYF
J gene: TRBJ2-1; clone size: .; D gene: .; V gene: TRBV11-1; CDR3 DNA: TGTGCCAGCTGTATGGGGTACATAGGTGAGCAGTTCTTC; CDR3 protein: CASCMGYIGEQFF
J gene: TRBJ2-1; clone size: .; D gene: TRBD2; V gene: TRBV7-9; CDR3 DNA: TGTGCCAGCACCATCGGACTAGCGGGTATCACCTACAATGAGCAGTTCTTC; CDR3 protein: CASTIGLAGITYNEQFF
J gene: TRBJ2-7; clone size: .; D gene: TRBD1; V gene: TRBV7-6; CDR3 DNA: TGTGCCAGCAGCTTAGCCGGGACAGGGGTATCGAACGAGCAGTACTTC; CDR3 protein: CASSLAGTGVSNEQYF
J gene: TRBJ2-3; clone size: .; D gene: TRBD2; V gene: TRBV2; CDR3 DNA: TGTGCCAGCACCCCGGGAGGGCTCACAGATACGCAGTATTTT; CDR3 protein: CASTPGGLTDTQYF
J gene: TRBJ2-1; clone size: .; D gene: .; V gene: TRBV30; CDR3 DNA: TGTGCCTGGAGTGTAGTGGGATACAATGAGCAGTTCTTC; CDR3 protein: CAWSVVGYNEQFF
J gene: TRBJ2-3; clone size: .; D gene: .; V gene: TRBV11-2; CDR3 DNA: TGTGCCAGCAGCCCTAGGACTATCCACACAGATACGCAGTATTTT; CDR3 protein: CASSPRTIHTDTQYF
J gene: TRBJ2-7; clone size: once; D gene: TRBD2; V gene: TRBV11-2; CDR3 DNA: TGTGCCAGCAGCTTAGGACTAGCGGGGGGGGTCTACGAGCAGTACTTC; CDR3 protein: CASSLGLAGGVYEQYF
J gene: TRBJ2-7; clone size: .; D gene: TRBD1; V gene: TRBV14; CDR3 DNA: TGTGCCAGCAGCCAGTTAGACAGGGTATACGAGCAGTACTTC; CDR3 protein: CASSQLDRVYEQYF
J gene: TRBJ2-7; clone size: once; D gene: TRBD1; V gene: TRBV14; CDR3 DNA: TGTGCCAGCAGCCAAGGACAGGGGCCGACCTACGAGCAGTACTTC; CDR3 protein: CASSQGQGPTYEQYF
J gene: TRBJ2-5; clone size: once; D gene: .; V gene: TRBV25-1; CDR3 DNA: TGTGCCAGCGGACCGGGAAGTTCTCAAGAGACCCAGTACTTC; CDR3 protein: CASGPGSSQETQYF
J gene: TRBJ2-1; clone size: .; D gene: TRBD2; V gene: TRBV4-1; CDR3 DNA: TGCGCCAGCAGCCAAGATGATGGCGGGGGGGCCAGGAATGAGCAGTTCTTC; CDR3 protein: CASSQDDGGGARNEQFF
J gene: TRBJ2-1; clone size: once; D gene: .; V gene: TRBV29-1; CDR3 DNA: TGCAGCGTTGAGACTGAGAATAATGAGCAGTTCTTC; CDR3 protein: CSVETENNEQFF
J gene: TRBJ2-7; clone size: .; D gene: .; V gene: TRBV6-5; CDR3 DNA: TGTGCCAGCAGTTACTTTTGGGACGGAAGATACGAGCAGTACTTC; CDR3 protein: CASSYFWDGRYEQYF
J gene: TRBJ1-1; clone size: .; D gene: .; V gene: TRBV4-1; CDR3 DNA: TGCGCCAGCAGCCAAGCAGGCATGAACACTGAAGCTTTCTTT; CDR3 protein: CASSQAGMNTEAFF
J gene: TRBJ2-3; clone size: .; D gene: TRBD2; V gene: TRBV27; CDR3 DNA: TGTGCCAGCAGTTTACTGCGGGGGGGAGATACGCAGTATTTT; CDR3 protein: CASSLLRGGDTQYF
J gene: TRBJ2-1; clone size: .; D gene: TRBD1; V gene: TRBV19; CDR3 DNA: TGTGCCAGTACTTCTGACAGGGGGGAAGGATCCTACAATGAGCAGTTCTTC; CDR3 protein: CASTSDRGEGSYNEQFF
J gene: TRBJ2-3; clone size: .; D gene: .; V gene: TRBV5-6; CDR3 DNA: TGTGCCAGCAGCTTGTCGGGCAGCCCAACGCAGTATTTT; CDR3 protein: CASSLSGSPTQYF
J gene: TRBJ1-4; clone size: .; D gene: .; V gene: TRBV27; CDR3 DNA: TGTGCCAGCAGTCTTCTCGGCCCCGCAACTAATGAAAAACTGTTTTTT; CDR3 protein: CASSLLGPATNEKLFF
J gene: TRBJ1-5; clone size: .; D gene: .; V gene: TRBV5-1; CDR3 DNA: TGCGCCAGCAGCTTGGACGGCAATAGCAATCAGCCCCAGCATTTT; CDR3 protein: CASSLDGNSNQPQHF
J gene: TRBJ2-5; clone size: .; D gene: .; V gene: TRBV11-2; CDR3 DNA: TGTGCCAGCAGCTTGGGGACACTGCAAGAGACCCAGTACTTC; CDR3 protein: CASSLGTLQETQYF
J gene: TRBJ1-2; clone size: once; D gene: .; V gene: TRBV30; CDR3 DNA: TGTGCCTGGTTAGGCGGGGGAGCCTATGGCTACACCTTC; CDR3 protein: CAWLGGGAYGYTF
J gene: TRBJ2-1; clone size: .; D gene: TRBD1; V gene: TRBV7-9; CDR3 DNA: TGTGCCAGCAGCTCAGGGACAGGCAATGAGCAGTTCTTC; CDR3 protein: CASSSGTGNEQFF
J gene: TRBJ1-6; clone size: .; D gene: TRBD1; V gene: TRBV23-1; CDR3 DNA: TGCGCCAGATTAGGGGACAGAAATTCACCCCTCCACTTT; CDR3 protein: CARLGDRNSPLHF
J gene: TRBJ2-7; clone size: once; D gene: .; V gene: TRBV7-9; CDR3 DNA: TGTGCCAGCAGCGTGGACGGGTACGAGCAGTACTTC; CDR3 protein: CASSVDGYEQYF
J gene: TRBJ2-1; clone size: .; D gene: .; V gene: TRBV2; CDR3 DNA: TGTGCCAGCAGGGCAGGGGGGAACAGCAATGAGCAGTTCTTC; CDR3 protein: CASRAGGNSNEQFF
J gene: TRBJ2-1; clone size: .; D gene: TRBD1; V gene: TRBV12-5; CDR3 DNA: TGTGCTAGTGGTTTGCCGCCCCCCGGGACAGTGGAGTTCTTC; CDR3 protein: CASGLPPPGTVEFF
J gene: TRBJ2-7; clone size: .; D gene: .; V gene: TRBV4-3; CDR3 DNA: TGCGCCAGCAGCCGAATCAGCGGGGACAACGAGCAGTACTTC; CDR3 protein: CASSRISGDNEQYF
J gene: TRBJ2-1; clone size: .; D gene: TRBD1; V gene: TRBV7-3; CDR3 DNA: TGTGCCAGCAGCCACCCGGGACAGTACAATGAGCAGTTCTTC; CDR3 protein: CASSHPGQYNEQFF